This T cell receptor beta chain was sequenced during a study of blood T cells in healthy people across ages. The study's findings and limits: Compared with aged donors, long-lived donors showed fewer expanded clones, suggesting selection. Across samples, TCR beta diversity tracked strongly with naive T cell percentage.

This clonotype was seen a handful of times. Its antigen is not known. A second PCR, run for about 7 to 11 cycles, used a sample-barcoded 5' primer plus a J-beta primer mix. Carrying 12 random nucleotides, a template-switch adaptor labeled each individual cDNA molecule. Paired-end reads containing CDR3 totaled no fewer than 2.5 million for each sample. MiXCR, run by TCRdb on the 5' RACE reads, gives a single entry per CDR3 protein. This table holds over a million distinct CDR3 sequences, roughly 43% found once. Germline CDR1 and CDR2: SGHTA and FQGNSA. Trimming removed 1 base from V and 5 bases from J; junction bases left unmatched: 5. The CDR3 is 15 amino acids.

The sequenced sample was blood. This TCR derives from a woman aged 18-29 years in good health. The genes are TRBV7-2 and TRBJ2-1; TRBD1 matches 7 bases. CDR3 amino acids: CASSLVGTANNEQFF. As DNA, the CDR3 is TGTGCCAGCAGCTTAGTAGGGACAGCGAACAATGAGCAGTTCTTC.